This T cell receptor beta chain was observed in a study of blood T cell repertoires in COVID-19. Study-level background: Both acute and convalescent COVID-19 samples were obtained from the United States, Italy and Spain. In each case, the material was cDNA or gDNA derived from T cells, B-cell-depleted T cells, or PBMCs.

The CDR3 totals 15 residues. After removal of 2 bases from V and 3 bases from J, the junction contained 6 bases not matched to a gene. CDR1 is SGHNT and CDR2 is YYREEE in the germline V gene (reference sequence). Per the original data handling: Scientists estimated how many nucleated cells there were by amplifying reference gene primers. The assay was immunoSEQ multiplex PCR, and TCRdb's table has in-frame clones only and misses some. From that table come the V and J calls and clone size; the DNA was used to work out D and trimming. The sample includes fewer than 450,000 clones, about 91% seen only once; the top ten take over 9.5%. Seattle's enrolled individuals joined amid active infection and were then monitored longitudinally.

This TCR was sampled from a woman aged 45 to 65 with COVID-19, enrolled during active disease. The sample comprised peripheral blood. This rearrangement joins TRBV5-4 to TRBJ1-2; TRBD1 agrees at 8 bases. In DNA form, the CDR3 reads TGTGCCAGCAGCTTTTTGGACAGGGTTCACTATGGCTACACCTTC. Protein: CASSFLDRVHYGYTF.